The 4 T cell receptor beta chains reported below all come from one sample, sequenced in a study of blood T cell repertoires in COVID-19. Repertoires were generated with immunoSEQ multiplex PCR, while TCRdb's copy carries only in-frame clones and drops some. Found here are about 220,000 clones, 70% to 90% of them singletons; the top ten hold about 2.5%. Material for sequencing was peripheral blood. The receptors shown here come from a woman in her 70s with COVID-19, enrolled during active disease.

This sequence joins TRBV6-5 and TRBJ1-6; tentatively, D is TRBD1 (5 bases). There are 15 residues in the CDR3. Trimming left V 3 bases short and J 8 bases short, with 14 bases between. CDR1 and CDR2 (germline): MNHEY, SVGAGI. The CDR3 DNA sequence: TGTGCCAGCAGTTATTCCGGCGGGGGAGATTCACCCCTCCACTTT. It is translated as CASSYSGGGDSPLHF.

This chain connects TRBV18 to TRBJ1-5; D gene ambiguous. Germline V gene lookup returns CDR1 KGHSH and CDR2 LQKENI. Trimming took 3 bases from V and 0 from J, leaving 12 bases between them. The CDR3 has 16 amino acids. The CDR3 is CASSPEVIGSNQPQHF. The CDR3 region has the DNA TGTGCCAGCTCACCGGAGGTGATCGGTAGCAATCAGCCCCAGCATTTT.

V and J are TRBV9 and TRBJ1-1; D unclear. CDR1 and CDR2 (germline): SGDLS, YYNGEE. This CDR3 has 15 amino acids. Trimming shortened V by 2 bases and J by 6 bases, and 17 bases separated the two germline ends. The CDR3 loop reads CASSVSGSGKAEAFF. The CDR3 bases are TGTGCCAGCAGCGTTTCGGGGTCGGGGAAGGCTGAAGCTTTCTTT. The full variable domain, with the rest looked up from reference TRBV9 and TRBJ1-1, is DSGVTQTPKHLITATGQRVTLRCSPRSGDLSVYWYQQSLDQGLQFLIQYYNGEERAKGNILERFSAQQFPDLHSELNLSSLELGDSALYFCASSVSGSGKAEAFFGQGTRLTVV.

This clone was observed once. V is TRBV4-2 and J is TRBJ1-2, with a possible D match to TRBD1 (5 bases). CDR3 length equals 13 residues. Per germline, CDR1 LGHNA and CDR2 YNFKEQ. V was shortened by 1 base and J by 3 bases, with 6 bases between the two germline ends. The CDR3 here is CASSQARDYGYTF. DNA of the CDR3: TGTGCCAGCAGCCAAGCCAGGGACTATGGCTACACCTTC.